Below, 27 T cell receptor beta chains from the same sample are listed, as sequenced in a study of CD8 T cells in Susac syndrome. Random hexamers were used to reverse transcribe the RNA input (roughly 0.5 to 1 ug). In TCRdb, the immunoSEQ multiplex PCR reads were re-called with MiXCR into one record per CDR3 protein. The repertoire holds about 120,000 distinct CDR3 sequences, with around 90% as singletons. The source material was CD4+ T cells from PBMCs. These receptors came from a human donor in good health.

The chain joins TRBV6-5 to TRBJ1-3; D is possibly TRBD1 (5 bases). Germline CDR1 and CDR2: MNHEY and SVGAGI. Trimming left V 2 bases short and J 1 base short, with 9 bases between. The CDR3 consists of 15 residues. CDR3 bases: TGTGCCAGCAGTTACACACAGGCTTCTGGAAACACCATATATTTT. Its translation is CASSYTQASGNTIYF.

The gene calls are TRBV19 and TRBJ1-3; D ambiguous. With 11 bases removed from V and 0 bases from J, the gap between germline ends came to 14 bases. This CDR3 has 14 amino acids. The germline CDR1 and CDR2 sequences are LNHDA and SQIVND (reference sequence). This CDR3 reads CAAHDGNSGNTIYF. The CDR3 nucleotides read TGTGCCGCCCACGACGGCAACTCTGGAAACACCATATATTTT.

The genes are TRBV9 and TRBJ1-5, with D tentatively TRBD1 (6 bases). There are 15 residues in the CDR3. Germline V gene lookup returns CDR1 SGDLS and CDR2 YYNGEE. V was cut by 2 bases and J by 0 bases, with 9 bases left in between. CDR3 sequence reads: CASSVQGHSNQPQHF. The CDR3, as DNA: TGTGCCAGCAGCGTCCAGGGGCATAGCAATCAGCCCCAGCATTTT.

The chain employs TRBV9 and TRBJ2-2; no definite D call. Germline values: CDR1 SGDLS, CDR2 YYNGEE. V was cut by 3 bases and J by 6 bases, with 6 bases left in between. The CDR3 contains 12 residues. CDR3 in amino acids: CASSARPGELFF. The CDR3 DNA reads TGTGCCAGCAGCGCGAGACCCGGGGAGCTGTTTTTT. The whole variable domain, filled in from reference TRBV9 and TRBJ2-2, reads DSGVTQTPKHLITATGQRVTLRCSPRSGDLSVYWYQQSLDQGLQFLIQYYNGEERAKGNILERFSAQQFPDLHSELNLSSLELGDSALYFCASSARPGELFFGEGSRLTVL.

The J gene is TRBJ2-3, the V gene TRBV5-8; 11 nucleotides align to TRBD1. This CDR3 spans 17 amino acids. The V gene's germline CDR1 is SGHTS and CDR2 YDEGEE. CDR3 DNA sequence: TGTTCACAATCCCGGACAGGGGGCGCCTCGCACACAGATACGCAGTATTTT. Protein product: CSQSRTGGASHTDTQYF.

This chain joins TRBV20-1 and TRBJ1-2; D possibly corresponds to TRBD1 (5 bases). Trimming left V 6 bases short and J 2 bases short, with 16 bases between. Per the germline V gene, CDR1 is DFQATT and CDR2 is SNEGSKA (reference sequence). This CDR3 has 14 residues. The CDR3 here is CSASGLTENYGYTF. The CDR3 region has the DNA TGCAGTGCCTCAGGGCTCACAGAGAACTATGGCTACACCTTC.

This chain joins TRBV6-1 and TRBJ1-1; a possible D gene is TRBD1 (5 bases). Per the germline V gene, CDR1 is MNHNS and CDR2 is SASEGT. Trimming removed 5 bases from V and 7 bases from J, with 32 bases in between. The CDR3 length is 19 residues. CDR3 amino acids: CASSQGQRGRSTQAGEAFF. Here the CDR3 DNA reads TGTGCCAGCAGTCAAGGGCAACGGGGCAGGTCCACCCAGGCAGGTGAAGCTTTCTTT.

This chain links TRBV29-1 with TRBJ1-2; 8 bases are a match to TRBD1. Germline V gene data show CDR1 as SQVTM and CDR2 as ANQGSEA. J was trimmed by 0 bases and V by 5 bases; bases with no gene match: 2. The CDR3 consists of 13 residues. The CDR3 protein is CSVPDRANYGYTF. The CDR3 bases are TGCAGCGTTCCGGACAGGGCTAACTATGGCTACACCTTC.

Points on this clonotype: The germline gene is not matched at one end of the junction; a read error may be the cause. The J gene is TRBJ2-1, the V gene TRBV6-1, with TRBD1 as a possible D gene (5 bases). CDR1 MNHNS and CDR2 SASEGT come from the germline V gene. The CDR3 runs to 8 residues. CDR3 nucleotide sequence: TGTGTGGGGCACGAGCAGTGCTTC. Translation: CVGHEQCF.

This chain connects TRBV19 to TRBJ2-1, with 10 bases aligning to TRBD2. V shed 5 bases and J 8 bases; nucleotides not matched to a gene: 9. Germline V gene lookup returns CDR1 LNHDA and CDR2 SQIVND (reference sequence). The CDR3 length is 15 residues. The CDR3 region has the DNA TGTGCCAGTAGTGGACAACTAGCGGGAATCTATGAGCAGTTCTTC. Encoded protein: CASSGQLAGIYEQFF.

The chain joins TRBV4-2 to TRBJ2-1, with a possible D match to TRBD2 (5 bases). Per germline, CDR1 LGHNA and CDR2 YNFKEQ. This CDR3 contains 15 residues. Trimming removed 0 bases at V and 9 bases at J, with 15 bases between. CDR3 protein: CASSQDRGSTVEQFF. The CDR3 DNA reads TGTGCCAGCAGCCAAGATCGAGGGAGCACAGTTGAGCAGTTCTTC.

The chain couples TRBV7-9 to TRBJ2-7, with 8 nucleotides matching TRBD1. From germline, CDR1 is SEHNR and CDR2 FQNEAQ (reference sequence). The ends lost 11 bases at V and 4 bases at J; junction bases unmatched: 10. The CDR3 has 13 amino acids. CDR3 sequence: CAGGQGARYEQYF. Written as DNA, the CDR3 is TGTGCCGGGGGGCAGGGGGCAAGATACGAGCAGTACTTC.

V and J are TRBV6-4 and TRBJ2-1; 8 bases match TRBD2. Germline CDR1 reads MRHNA; CDR2 reads SNTAGT. The CDR3 is made up of 15 amino acids. Trimming at V came to 5 bases and at J to 4 bases, leaving 7 bases not matched to a gene. The CDR3 sequence: CASSPTSGDYNEQFF. CDR3 DNA sequence: TGTGCCAGCAGTCCCACTAGCGGAGATTACAATGAGCAGTTCTTC.

Notes on this clonotype: The DNA is left out, because the CDR3 cannot be placed on it with certainty; the CDR3 is given as TCRdb lists it. The chain combines TRBV23-1 with TRBJ1-4; TRBD1, the table's D call, lacks a check against the DNA. TRBV23-1 is annotated as an ORF whose role is uncertain. The CDR3 spans 13 residues, counting both ends. The CDR3 here is CANPTELMKNCFF.

The chain carries TRBV18 and TRBJ1-1, with D perhaps TRBD1 (5 bases). The CDR3 runs 15 residues. Germline CDR1 is KGHSH and CDR2 is LQKENI. V lost 1 base and J 3 bases, leaving 12 bases between the germline ends. The CDR3 protein is CASSPRQGKDTEAFF. The CDR3 DNA reads TGTGCCAGCTCACCACGGCAGGGCAAGGACACTGAAGCTTTCTTT.

Here the CDR3 DNA reads TGTGCCAGTAGTATAGATCTCCTCGAAACGGTAGGCGAAAAACTGTTTTTT. It encodes CASSIDLLETVGEKLFF. The chain joins TRBV19 to TRBJ1-4; D not certain. Trimming cost V 0 bases and J 8 bases, with 19 bases left between them. Germline V gives CDR1 LNHDA, CDR2 SQIVND (reference sequence). The CDR3 has 17 amino acids.

This clonotype was seen only once. For the CDR3, the DNA is TGTGCCAGCAGCTTAGGTCTTATAAAGCAGCCCCAGCATTTT. It is translated as CASSLGLIKQPQHF. V gene TRBV7-8 combines with J gene TRBJ1-5; D is ambiguous. CDR1 is SGHVS and CDR2 is FQNEAQ in the germline V gene. Between the trimmed V and J ends, which lost 1 base and 7 bases, there was a span of 11 bases. The CDR3 is made up of 14 amino acids.

The chain has TRBV7-2 and TRBJ2-5; weak D call: TRBD2 (6 bases). Germline lookup yields CDR1 SGHTA and CDR2 FQGNSA. This CDR3 has 19 residues. Deletions cut 1 base from V and 1 base from J, with 22 bases between. In nucleotides, the CDR3 is TGTGCCAGCAGCTTAGTTTTGTGGGAGGCATGGACATCCCAAGAGACCCAGTACTTC. This sequence encodes CASSLVLWEAWTSQETQYF.

The chain employs TRBV5-1 and TRBJ2-5; the D gene is possibly TRBD1 (5 bases). V was pared by 3 bases and J by 4 bases, with 19 bases between. CDR3 length equals 16 residues. CDR1 SGHRS and CDR2 YFSETQ come from the germline V gene. CDR3 loop: CASSSRPSVRGETQYF. The CDR3 DNA reads TGCGCCAGCAGCTCCCGTCCCTCGGTAAGGGGAGAGACCCAGTACTTC.

This rearrangement joins TRBV6-2 or TRBV6-3 to TRBJ1-1, with D possibly matching TRBD1 (5 bases). This CDR3 has 13 residues. The germline V gene encodes CDR1 MNHEY and CDR2 SVGEGT. Trimming left V 3 bases short and J 7 bases short, with 12 bases between. The CDR3 protein is CASSYRTSDEAFF. The DNA for the CDR3 is TGTGCCAGCAGTTATCGGACATCCGATGAAGCTTTCTTT.

This clonotype has a handful of counts. The V and J genes are TRBV7-2 and TRBJ2-6; D is undetermined. Trimming pared 8 bases from V and 1 base from J, leaving 15 bases between. The CDR3 sequence is 16 residues long. In germline, CDR1 is SGHTA, CDR2 FQGNSA. CDR3 amino acids: CASQRVLVSGANVLTF. CDR3 bases: TGTGCCAGCCAGAGAGTTTTAGTTTCTGGGGCCAACGTCCTGACTTTC.

The gene calls are TRBV25-1 and TRBJ2-7; D is unclear. V lost 0 bases to trimming and J lost 0 bases, with 6 bases between them. CDR3 length equals 14 residues. CDR1 is MGHDK and CDR2 is SYGVNS in the germline V gene. The CDR3 region has the DNA TGTGCCAGCAGTGAATACGGGCTCTCCTACGAGCAGTACTTC. Its protein is CASSEYGLSYEQYF.

CDR3 in amino acids: CSVAGTGEPGTQYF. In DNA, the CDR3 is TGCAGCGTCGCAGGGACAGGGGAACCGGGGACCCAGTACTTC. J is TRBJ2-5 and V is TRBV29-1, with 10 positions matching TRBD1. The CDR3 length is 14 residues. Trimming took 6 bases from V and 7 from J; bases not matched to a gene: 11. From germline, CDR1 is SQVTM and CDR2 ANQGSEA.

The chain links TRBV5-1 to TRBJ2-5, with 7 nucleotides matching TRBD2. CDR1 is SGHRS and CDR2 is YFSETQ in the germline V gene. The junction had 10 bases not matched to a gene; V was cut back by 4 bases and J by 1 base. The CDR3 has 16 residues. CDR3 region: CASSPVASGFQETQYF. CDR3 DNA sequence: TGCGCCAGCAGCCCCGTGGCTAGCGGCTTCCAAGAGACCCAGTACTTC. The full variable domain, completed using reference TRBV5-1 and TRBJ2-5, is KAGVTQTPRYLIKTRGQQVTLSCSPISGHRSVSWYQQTPGQGLQFLFEYFSETQRNKGNFPGRFSGRQFSNSRSEMNVSTLELGDSALYLCASSPVASGFQETQYFGPGTRLLVL.

V usage is TRBV7-9 and J usage is TRBJ2-7, with a tentative D call TRBD1 (5 bases). This CDR3 spans 15 amino acids. Germline CDR1 is SEHNR and CDR2 is FQNEAQ (reference sequence). The germline V and J ends were trimmed by 1 base and 3 bases, with 13 bases remaining between them. CDR3 loop: CASSLGGGRVYEQYF. Here the CDR3 DNA reads TGTGCCAGCAGCTTAGGAGGCGGCAGGGTCTACGAGCAGTACTTC.

V and J are TRBV3-1 and TRBJ2-2, with 10 bases lining up with TRBD2. Germline V gives CDR1 LGHDT, CDR2 YNNKEL (reference sequence). The CDR3 spans 14 residues. V was clipped by 8 bases and J by 6 bases; unmatched bases: 6. The CDR3 DNA reads as TGTGCCAGCGAGCGGGGGGGGTCCCCCGGGGAGCTGTTTTTT. Residues: CASERGGSPGELFF.

CDR3 coding DNA: TGTGCCACCAGCATGGGGCGGGGTAGCAATCAGCCCCAGCATTTT. Translated: CATSMGRGSNQPQHF. V and J are TRBV15 and TRBJ1-5, with D possibly TRBD1 on 5 matching bases. Trimming shortened V by 4 bases and J by 0 bases, and 10 bases separated the two germline ends. Germline V lookup: CDR1 LNHNV, CDR2 YYDKDF (reference sequence). This CDR3 contains 15 residues.